This T cell receptor (beta chain) was sequenced for a study of cytomegalovirus exposure and HLA in healthy donors. Study in general: Within an early data release were about 85 million unique TCRs drawn from HLA-typed donors.

The study, taken as a whole, reports: Within an earlier analysis, most TCR beta V segments proved productive either about 87% or about 30% of the time. Sequencing depth across donors, presence/absence analyses assumed, was roughly uniform.

In regard to this clone: Its antigen is not identified.

Losses at the gene ends were 4 bases for V and 5 bases for J; bases not matched to a gene: 13. Germline V lookup: CDR1 SGHTA, CDR2 FQGNSA. The length of the CDR3 is 17 residues. The PCR used 60 Vbeta and 13 Jbeta primers. Produced via immunoSEQ multiplex PCR; TCRdb's table is partial and in-frame only. This table has roughly 120,000 clones, around three quarters appearing once. The clonotype was recovered from a woman aged 25-40 years in good health and CMV-seronegative. This chain connects TRBV7-2 to TRBJ2-5; TRBD2 matches at 10 bases. Sequencing input: PBMCs. Here the CDR3 reads CASSSHSALAGAETQYF. DNA for the CDR3: TGTGCCAGCAGCTCACACTCGGCGCTAGCGGGGGCGGAGACCCAGTACTTC.